The entry that follows covers one T cell receptor (beta chain) sequence. Antigen: not known. CDR3 length: 13 residues. This specimen comes from a study of monozygotic twins with inflammatory bowel disease. Regarding the study as a whole: Part of the variability in patient repertoires may have come from differing immunosuppressive treatments.

Total RNA input per TCR library was 3500 ng. A 6-nucleotide sample barcode was carried by the UMIs, which template switching added. Two nested PCRs, run for roughly 15 and 9 cycles, were applied to TCRalpha and TCRbeta cDNA. Reanalyzing the 5' RACE reads, TCRdb keeps one entry per CDR3 protein, without DNA. Recorded for this sample: about 300,000 distinct CDR3 sequences. Sequenced input: blood. The V call is TRBV12-3 or TRBV12-4, the J call TRBJ2-2; the D call of TRBD2 rests on TCRdb alone, since no DNA is present to check it. The sequence derives from a human donor with ulcerative colitis or Crohn's disease, or a healthy co-twin of an affected twin (not recorded which). The CDR3 reads CASSLLVIGELFF.